One sample yielded the 30 T cell receptor beta chains listed below, sequenced in a study of T cells in Graves' hyperthyroidism and ophthalmopathy. Amplification targeted TCR beta CDR3 regions from RNA transcripts. An initial round of RT-PCR targeting the TCR CDR3 relied on the HTBI primer set. TCRdb called the multiplex PCR reads again in MiXCR, with one record for every CDR3 protein. The data show about 160,000 distinct CDR3 sequences, 9.4% seen once. The source material was blood. All receptors come from a woman between 18 and 29 years old with Graves' hyperthyroidism that later progressed to Graves' ophthalmopathy.

V usage is TRBV19 and J usage is TRBJ1-3; unclear D gene. Trimming left V 7 bases short and J 3 bases short, with 13 bases between. The CDR3 runs to 14 residues. CDR1 and CDR2 from the germline V gene are LNHDA and SQIVND (reference sequence). CDR3 nucleotides: TGTGCCAGTAAGGCGAGTTTAGGTGGAAACACCATATATTTT. Its protein product is CASKASLGGNTIYF.

Many counts were recorded for this clonotype. V gene TRBV7-2 combines with J gene TRBJ2-1, with 10 nucleotides matching TRBD2. Unmatched junction bases numbered 22, after V lost 2 bases and J lost 6 bases. The CDR3 runs 21 residues. Germline V CDR1 and CDR2: SGHTA, FQGNSA. CDR3 in DNA: TGTGCCAGCAGCTTATTAGTATGGAGAGAAGCGGGAGGGTTTAGCGGCAATGAGCAGTTCTTC. Amino acid sequence: CASSLLVWREAGGFSGNEQFF.

This clonotype was seen many times. This chain connects TRBV28 to TRBJ2-7; TRBD2 agrees at 10 bases. The germline CDR1 and CDR2 sequences are MDHEN and SYDVKM. V lost 6 bases and J lost 4; bases outside the gene matches: 18. The CDR3 has 18 residues. The CDR3 coding sequence is TGTGCCAGCAGCCAAGCCGCTAGCGGGAGATCTGTGTGGTACGAGCAGTACTTC. Its protein is CASSQAASGRSVWYEQYF.

Ten or more counts support this clonotype. J is TRBJ2-1 and V is TRBV11-2; 11 positions match TRBD2. Trimming removed 5 bases from V and 0 bases from J; junction bases left unmatched: 12. Looked up from germline, CDR1 is SGHAT and CDR2 is FQNNGV. The CDR3 runs 19 residues. The DNA for the CDR3 is TGTGCCAGCAGCCCCATACTAGCGGGGGCCCTAAGCTCCTACAATGAGCAGTTCTTC. Translated: CASSPILAGALSSYNEQFF.

The sample holds a few counts of this clonotype. A single base separates this from a much larger clone, so it may be a read error. Likely a read error: the CDR3 ends without its conserved phenylalanine or tryptophan. The chain recombines TRBV7-9 with TRBJ1-3; D is uncertain. CDR1 SEHNR and CDR2 FQNEAQ come from the germline V gene (reference sequence). The CDR3 covers 12 residues. With 1 base removed from V and 9 bases from J, the gap between germline ends came to 7 bases. CDR3 sequence: CASSLETTTIYI. CDR3 nucleotide sequence: TGTGCCAGCAGCTTAGAGACAACCACCATATATATT.

The rearrangement uses TRBV4-1 and TRBJ2-5; D is uncertain. V lost 5 bases and J 1 base, leaving 8 bases between the germline ends. CDR1 MGHRA and CDR2 YSYEKL come from the germline V gene. The CDR3 sequence is 13 residues long. CDR3 amino acids: CASSTPAQETQYF. The CDR3 DNA is TGCGCCAGCAGCACCCCCGCCCAAGAGACCCAGTACTTC.

The genes are TRBV9 and TRBJ2-3; TRBD2 agrees at 13 bases. Per germline, CDR1 SGDLS and CDR2 YYNGEE. With 6 bases clipped from V and 4 bases from J, the junction kept 8 bases outside the gene matches. The CDR3 is 16 residues long. CDR3 residues: CASTRTSGSFSDTQYF. In nucleotides, the CDR3 is TGTGCCAGCACCAGGACTAGCGGGAGTTTCTCAGATACGCAGTATTTT.

This clonotype showed up just a few times. The chain couples TRBV14 to TRBJ2-3; TRBD2 is a possible D gene (7 bases). This CDR3 has 15 residues. Trimming stripped 1 base from V and 3 bases from J, with 11 bases between. CDR1 is SGHDN and CDR2 is FVKESK in the germline V gene. The CDR3 here is CASSQVGGLTDTQYF. DNA of the CDR3: TGTGCCAGCAGCCAAGTGGGGGGGCTTACAGATACGCAGTATTTT.

J is TRBJ2-2 and V is TRBV20-1; D ambiguous. The CDR3 loop spans 14 amino acids. The V gene's germline CDR1 is DFQATT and CDR2 SNEGSKA (reference sequence). The V end lost 0 bases, the J end lost 0 bases, and 5 bases lay between the germline ends. The CDR3 reads CSARDLSNTGELFF. CDR3 bases: TGCAGTGCTAGAGATCTTTCGAACACCGGGGAGCTGTTTTTT.

There are many counts of this clonotype. The chain recombines TRBV20-1 with TRBJ1-2, with 7 bases matching TRBD1. CDR3 length: 16 residues. From germline, CDR1 is DFQATT and CDR2 SNEGSKA (reference sequence). The junction had 14 bases not matched to a gene; V was cut back by 6 bases and J by 1 base. CDR3 loop: CSAERDSHLLNYGYTF. The CDR3 DNA follows: TGCAGTGCAGAGAGGGACAGCCATTTACTTAACTATGGCTACACCTTC.

This clonotype has at least ten counts. The chain is built from TRBV12-3 or TRBV12-4 and TRBJ1-1, with no clear D. The CDR3 contains 13 residues. Trimming cost V 1 base and J 3 bases, with 6 bases left between them. CDR3 nucleotides: TGTGCCAGCAGTTTAGAAGTGTACACTGAAGCTTTCTTT. This codes for CASSLEVYTEAFF.

Concerning this clonotype itself: Possible read error: a much larger clone is one base away. The J gene is TRBJ2-1, the V gene TRBV5-6; possible D gene TRBD1, 5 bases. The V and J ends lost 6 bases and 9 bases respectively, with 16 bases between them. The germline CDR1 and CDR2 sequences are SGHDT and YYEEEE. CDR3 length equals 13 residues. The CDR3 sequence is CASNSGFSAEQFF. DNA for the CDR3: TGTGCCAGCAACTCAGGGTTTTCAGCTGAGCAGTTCTTC.

This clonotype was recorded at least ten times. CDR3 in amino acids: CASSPSGGTEAFF. The CDR3 DNA sequence: TGTGCCAGCTCACCGAGCGGGGGTACTGAAGCTTTCTTT. The rearrangement uses TRBV18 and TRBJ1-1; D is possibly TRBD1 (5 bases). The CDR3 extends over 13 amino acids. Trimming left V 3 bases short and J 5 bases short, with 10 bases between. Per the germline V gene, CDR1 is KGHSH and CDR2 is LQKENI. The full variable domain, completed using reference TRBV18 and TRBJ1-1, is NAGVMQNPRHLVRRRGQEARLRCSPMKGHSHVYWYRQLPEEGLKFMVYLQKENIIDESGMPKERFSAEFPKEGPSILRIQQVVRGDSAAYFCASSPSGGTEAFFGQGTRLTVV.

This clonotype appeared many times. The chain uses TRBV3-1 and TRBJ2-1; unclear D gene. CDR3 length: 15 residues. Trimming took off 1 base at V and 2 bases at J, with 9 bases between the two ends. Germline V CDR1 and CDR2: LGHDT, YNNKEL (reference sequence). This chain's CDR3 is CASSQGRTAYNEQFF. The CDR3, as DNA: TGTGCCAGCAGCCAAGGACGTACTGCCTACAATGAGCAGTTCTTC.

CDR3 sequence reads: CASSPPGTKGEQYF. As DNA, the CDR3 is TGTGCCAGCAGCCCTCCCGGGACTAAGGGCGAGCAGTACTTC. The V and J genes are TRBV7-9 and TRBJ2-7; 7 bases are shared with TRBD2. J gave up 6 bases and V 5 bases, and 10 bases lay outside the gene matches. CDR3 size: 14 residues. CDR1 is SEHNR, CDR2 FQNEAQ, per germline (reference sequence).

The chain carries TRBV4-1 and TRBJ1-2; TRBD1 matches 12 bases. Trimming cost V 1 base and J 8 bases; bases outside gene matches: 8. The CDR3 sequence is 16 residues long. CDR1 is MGHRA and CDR2 is YSYEKL in the germline V gene. Here the CDR3 reads CASSQGAGQGAWGYTF. The CDR3 DNA is TGCGCCAGCAGCCAAGGTGCGGGACAGGGGGCTTGGGGCTACACCTTC.

This clonotype was seen only a few times. The chain employs TRBV29-1 and TRBJ2-5; 9 bases align to TRBD2. The CDR3 spans 13 residues. Trimming at V came to 8 bases and at J to 5 bases, leaving 9 bases not matched to a gene. CDR1 is SQVTM and CDR2 is ANQGSEA in the germline V gene. The CDR3 DNA reads as TGCAGCCTGCGGGGGGGGGGCCTGGAGACCCAGTACTTC. This translates into CSLRGGGLETQYF.

This sequence joins TRBV4-2 and TRBJ2-3; D gene unclear. This CDR3 contains 15 residues. Germline values: CDR1 LGHNA, CDR2 YNFKEQ. The ends were cut back, 0 bases at V and 0 bases at J, with 7 bases in the middle. CDR3 protein: CASSQEATSTDTQYF. Written as DNA, the CDR3 is TGTGCCAGCAGCCAAGAAGCGACTAGCACAGATACGCAGTATTTT.

V and J are TRBV4-1 and TRBJ2-1; 7 bases match TRBD2. CDR3 length equals 16 residues. With V trimmed by 1 base and J by 4 bases, 7 bases remained unmatched. Germline V CDR1 and CDR2: MGHRA, YSYEKL. DNA of the CDR3: TGCGCCAGCAGCCAAGTTCCCGGACTAGGTTACAATGAGCAGTTCTTC. It specifies CASSQVPGLGYNEQFF.

The genes are TRBV28 and TRBJ2-1; 15 bases align to TRBD2. The CDR3 covers 16 residues. Unmatched junction bases numbered 10, after V lost 7 bases and J lost 9 bases. Per the germline V gene, CDR1 is MDHEN and CDR2 is SYDVKM. The CDR3 is CASTLGLAGGHGEQFF. For the CDR3, the DNA is TGTGCCAGCACCCTGGGACTAGCGGGGGGTCACGGTGAGCAGTTCTTC.

This clonotype was recorded at least ten times. This chain joins TRBV20-1 and TRBJ1-2; no definite D call. Germline CDR1 reads DFQATT; CDR2 reads SNEGSKA (reference sequence). The CDR3 runs to 11 residues. V was clipped by 3 bases and J by 7 bases, with 9 bases between them. CDR3 loop: CSASNQGGYTF. The CDR3 DNA reads TGCAGTGCTAGTAACCAAGGTGGCTACACCTTC.

This clonotype was seen many times. This chain joins TRBV9 and TRBJ1-1; D unresolved. Germline-derived CDR1 and CDR2 are SGDLS and YYNGEE. The CDR3 sequence is 13 residues long. V lost 0 bases and J lost 7, with 10 bases in between. The CDR3 DNA reads TGTGCCAGCAGCGTAGGAGGAGGGCTTGAAGCTTTCTTT. Its protein is CASSVGGGLEAFF.

This rearrangement joins TRBV7-9 to TRBJ1-4; 8 positions match TRBD1. The V gene's germline CDR1 is SEHNR and CDR2 FQNEAQ (reference sequence). V shed 7 bases and J 9 bases; nucleotides not matched to a gene: 16. This CDR3 comprises 16 residues. The CDR3 protein is CASTTTRTGRPKKLFF. CDR3 nucleotides: TGTGCCAGCACCACTACTAGGACAGGGAGACCAAAAAAACTGTTTTTT.

This clonotype was seen repeatedly, ten times or more. This chain joins TRBV7-9 and TRBJ1-2; a possible D gene is TRBD1 (6 bases). The CDR3 has 14 amino acids. The V and J ends lost 5 bases and 4 bases respectively, with 14 bases between them. Germline V CDR1 and CDR2: SEHNR, FQNEAQ (reference sequence). DNA for the CDR3: TGTGCCAGCAGCGAAGACAGGCCGAGCTATGGCTACACCTTC. This gives the protein CASSEDRPSYGYTF.

This clonotype was counted many times. J is TRBJ2-2 and V is TRBV20-1; a weak D match, TRBD2 (6 bases). Germline lookup yields CDR1 DFQATT and CDR2 SNEGSKA (reference sequence). The CDR3 extends over 14 amino acids. V gave up 6 bases and J gave up 4 bases, with 15 bases separating them. CDR3: CSAPWRGGTGELFF. CDR3 DNA: TGCAGTGCCCCGTGGCGGGGTGGCACCGGGGAGCTGTTTTTT.

This clonotype was counted ten times or more. The genes are TRBV27 and TRBJ1-6, with D perhaps TRBD1 (6 bases). V lost 7 bases, J lost 6 bases, and 16 bases lay in between. This CDR3 spans 15 amino acids. CDR1 is MNHEY and CDR2 is SMNVEV in the germline V gene (reference sequence). CDR3 DNA sequence: TGTGCCAGCACCTCGCCGGGACAAAGTAATTCACCCCTCCACTTT. Amino acids: CASTSPGQSNSPLHF.

There are many counts of this clonotype. CDR3 amino acids: CASISGGFNTEAFF. CDR3 coding DNA: TGTGCCAGCATTTCTGGGGGTTTTAACACTGAAGCTTTCTTT. The genes are TRBV6-1 and TRBJ1-1; D may be TRBD1 (5 bases). Trimming took 7 bases from V and 2 from J, leaving 14 bases between them. The CDR3 has 14 residues. CDR1 and CDR2 (germline): MNHNS, SASEGT.

This clonotype was observed many times. This chain connects TRBV19 to TRBJ1-4; D perhaps matches TRBD1 (5 bases). This CDR3 has 13 residues. Germline V lookup: CDR1 LNHDA, CDR2 SQIVND (reference sequence). Trimming shortened V by 9 bases and J by 7 bases, and 15 bases separated the two germline ends. The CDR3 bases are TGTGCCAGCAATTCCCGCGGGGCTGAAAAACTGTTTTTT. Its translation is CASNSRGAEKLFF.

Only a few counts were recorded for this clonotype. This chain uses TRBV3-1 with TRBJ2-1; D may be TRBD2 (5 bases). V was shortened by 0 bases and J by 9 bases, with 9 bases between the two germline ends. The CDR3 totals 13 residues. Germline CDR1 reads LGHDT; CDR2 reads YNNKEL (reference sequence). The CDR3 sequence: CASSQDPRGEQFF. The CDR3 coding sequence is TGTGCCAGCAGCCAAGACCCCCGGGGTGAGCAGTTCTTC.

This clonotype was counted between two and nine times. Possible read error: a much larger clone is one base away. The chain combines TRBV11-1 with TRBJ2-7; 9 bases match TRBD2. The V gene's germline CDR1 is SGHAT and CDR2 FQDESV (reference sequence). The V and J ends lost 3 bases and 6 bases, in that order; junction bases with no gene match: 6. The CDR3 loop spans 14 amino acids. The DNA for the CDR3 is TGTGCCAGCAGCTTGGGGGGACTAGCAGGCGAGCAGTACTTC. It specifies CASSLGGLAGEQYF.